What follows is one T cell receptor (beta chain) and its context. This sample is drawn from a study of blood T cell repertoires in COVID-19. Study as a whole: The origin of the acute and convalescent COVID-19 samples was the United States, Italy and Spain.

Per the original methods: How many nucleated cells were present was estimated from reference gene primer amplification. Sequencing used immunoSEQ multiplex PCR; TCRdb keeps in-frame clones, though not all of them. Clone size and the V and J calls come from that table; the DNA yielded D and trimming. The table shows more than 80,000 clones, with about nine tenths occurring only once. This CDR3 spans 12 amino acids. Germline V gene data show CDR1 as SEHNR and CDR2 as FQNEAQ (reference sequence). Deletions cut 2 bases from V and 5 bases from J, with 4 bases between. The chain links TRBV7-9 to TRBJ2-1; D is uncertain. The sequence derives from a human donor with active COVID-19. The donor label of this sample is uncertain. Sequencing used peripheral blood. CDR3 loop: CASSLYHNEQFF. The CDR3 DNA reads TGTGCCAGCAGCTTATATCACAATGAGCAGTTCTTC.